Sequencing of this T cell receptor (beta chain) was carried out in a study of metastatic and nonmetastatic thyroid tumors. Study context: The comparison covered peripheral blood and tumor or nodule tissue in malignant and benign thyroid patients.

From the PCR reads, TCRdb re-called clones with MiXCR. Of 30,000 to 45,000 clones in the sample, roughly 28% were seen once. No treatment had been given to any patient before thyroid surgery. CDR3 length equals 11 residues. The ends were cut back, 3 bases at V and 3 bases at J, with 2 bases in the middle. CDR1 and CDR2 from the germline V gene are MNHEY and SVGAGI. Sequencing was done on a sample of blood. The sequence was obtained from a male donor with papillary thyroid cancer or a benign thyroid nodule (not recorded which). Some clones in this sample may be carry-over from other donors' samples. The genes are TRBV6-5 and TRBJ1-1; D is ambiguous. CDR3 amino acids: CASSYYTEAFF. The CDR3 DNA is TGTGCCAGCAGTTATTACACTGAAGCTTTCTTT.